This T cell receptor beta chain was sequenced for a study of T cells in Graves' hyperthyroidism and ophthalmopathy (dated by TCRdb to the late 2010s). Study-level background: Peripheral blood was sampled at the time of initial diagnosis, prior to any treatment. To identify distinguishing TCR V-J signatures, a discovery cohort of 90 to 100 patients was used, comprising some 45 with Graves' ophthalmopathy and around 60 with stable Graves' hyperthyroidism. Whether ophthalmopathy could be predicted prospectively was tested in an independent validation cohort made up of 18 hyperthyroidism patients plus 17 patients who later progressed to ophthalmopathy. The roughly 94 discovery patients were randomly divided into training and test sets at a 7:3 ratio. In addition, the study compared T-cell repertoires in thyroid tissue and in blood from five or six Graves' hyperthyroidism patients. After sampling, hyperthyroidism patients received methimazole starting at 30 mg daily, and ophthalmopathy patients received high-dose intravenous methylprednisolone. The paper reports TCR Vbeta CDR3 sequencing of fewer than 150 peripheral blood samples: under 45 ophthalmopathy, about 75 hyperthyroidism and around 17 progressor patients.

Amplification of TCR beta CDR3 regions was carried out from RNA transcripts. A first-round RT-PCR of the TCR CDR3 used the HTBI primer set with the Qiagen OneStep RT-PCR kit. A second multiplex PCR round built the libraries, followed by size selection and purification. Sequencing of the libraries was done on an Illumina HiSeq2000 using paired-end 100 bp reads. The authors' analysis ran thus. SOAPnuke was used to process the raw data, with reads discarded if the reads contained adapters or uncalled bases, had a mean Phred below 15, or lacked an exact constant-primer or identifier match. COPE v1.2.5 was used to merge the high-quality paired reads, and each unique nucleotide sequence was defined as a clonotype. Clonotypes were aligned to IMGT TRBV, TRBD and TRBJ reference segments using MiTCR v1.1. Analysis was restricted to V-J combinations with a frequency above 0.0001, which covered about 99% of repertoires. The TCS score was defined as F50 (clonal expansion) divided by E x V (chaos), with BLOSUM62-based TCRdist calculated between CDR3 peptides within each V-J. Welch's t-statistics and random forest reduced roughly 500 V-J features to roughly 13, which were used in a naive Bayes classifier (R e1071). Using fastp trimming at Q25 and MiXCR clonotype assembly, TCRdb reanalyzed the public sequencing data and kept in-frame beta chains. Each entry merges the rows of one CDR3 protein and shows their most common DNA and genes. The V and J calls were determined by TCRdb, not by the authors. The sample records about 380,000 distinct CDR3 sequences, roughly 20% of which are singletons. Around 40% of the sample is taken by the ten largest.

Beyond this particular receptor, the publication reports: In validation, the model predicted progression to ophthalmopathy a median of approximately 6.6 months before onset, with approximately 68% sensitivity and nearly 75% specificity. Sample size was not statistically predetermined, and investigators were not blinded to group allocation. Ophthalmopathy was separated from stable hyperthyroidism by a 13 V-J signature model, with about 88% sensitivity and approximately 81% specificity obtained in cross-validation and 80%/75% obtained in testing. Most expanded thyroid clonotypes (frequency above 0.001) were also detected in blood, suggesting blood repertoires may reflect thyroid immune responses.

In the ophthalmopathy patients, disease was moderately to severely active, with a Clinical Activity Score of 3 or more, a NOSPECS grade of 4 or more, and a duration of less than 3 months. Any patient with an uncontrolled infection, another autoimmune disease, pregnancy or lactation was excluded. Diagnoses relied on clinical symptoms, serum thyroxine and TRAb, thyroid ultrasound and orbital computed tomography. PBMCs were separated from about 10 ml of fresh peripheral blood using Ficoll-Paque density gradient centrifugation. Total RNA was extracted using Trizol reagent, and RNA quality was assessed on an Agilent 2100 Bioanalyzer. There are many counts of this clonotype. The specificity of this receptor is unknown. No base qualities exist here, and no much larger clone lies one base off it. Trimming at the junction amounts to 4 bases on V and 3 bases on J, and the germline ends lie 9 bases apart. CDR1 and CDR2 are drawn from the germline V gene: KGHDR, SFDVKD. From the cysteine through the phenylalanine, the CDR3 covers 14 amino acids. Left in the record is the CDR3 DNA by itself, 42 bases read in frame from the first base.

The sequencing input was blood. The receptor comes from a man aged 18 to 30 with Graves' ophthalmopathy. Recombination linked TRBV24-1 to TRBJ2-1; there is no confident call for the D gene. DNA sequence: TGTGCCACCAGTGAACACAGCAACTACAATGAGCAGTTCTTC. It codes for CATSEHSNYNEQFF.